This T cell receptor (beta chain) originates from a study of blood T cell repertoires in COVID-19. Study as a whole: PBMCs, B-cell-depleted T cells, or T cells were the source of the cDNA or gDNA that made up the material.

Membership in each cohort depended on participant-reported clinical history. As handled by the study authors: Amplifying reference gene primers gave estimates of nucleated cell counts. Sequencing used immunoSEQ multiplex PCR; TCRdb keeps in-frame clones, though not all of them. Clone size and V and J calls were adopted from that table, with D and trimming inferred from the DNA. The table includes 200,000 or so clones, 88% detected once. V was pared by 3 bases and J by 13 bases, with 11 bases of the junction left unmatched. Germline CDR1 is LNHDA and CDR2 is SQIVND (reference sequence). The CDR3 loop spans 14 amino acids.

The receptor's source is a middle-aged woman with acute COVID-19. The J gene is TRBJ2-1, the V gene TRBV19; TRBD2 agrees at 8 bases. Specimen: PBMCs or T cells enriched from blood (not recorded which). CDR3 region: CASSISTTSDTQFF. CDR3 DNA sequence: TGTGCCAGTAGTATTTCAACGACTAGCGATACACAGTTCTTC. Filled out from reference TRBV19 and TRBJ2-1, the complete variable domain reads DGGITQSPKYLFRKEGQNVTLSCEQNLNHDAMYWYRQDPGQGLRLIYYSQIVNDFQKGDIAEGYSVSREKKESFPLTVTSAQKNPTAFYLCASSISTTSDTQFFGPGTRLTVL.